This is a list of T cell receptor beta chains from one sample in a study of blood T cell repertoires in COVID-19. Method: immunoSEQ multiplex PCR; TCRdb's copy keeps in-frame clones and lacks some. The data hold about 240,000 clones, with approximately 80% observed a single time. The specimen sequenced was peripheral blood. The receptors originated from a young woman with acute or convalescent COVID-19. CDR3s include the opening cysteine and the closing phenylalanine or tryptophan. Each record gives: V gene, clone size, J gene, D gene, CDR3 DNA, CDR3 protein. The D gene is left open where the match is weak. Clone size is stated in some rows and not others, as once, few, many or a class when expanded.

v_call: TRBV7-2
clone_size: -
j_call: TRBJ2-3
d_call: TRBD1
cdr3_nt: TGTGCCAGCAGCTTAAACAGGGGGGCAGATACGCAGTATTTT
cdr3_aa: CASSLNRGADTQYF

v_call: TRBV29-1
clone_size: -
j_call: TRBJ2-7
d_call: -
cdr3_nt: TGCAGCGTTGAAAGATTGCAGTCAACCTCCTACGAGCAGTACTTC
cdr3_aa: CSVERLQSTSYEQYF

v_call: TRBV21-1
clone_size: -
j_call: TRBJ2-7
d_call: -
cdr3_nt: TGTGCCAGCTACCTATACCTATACGAGCAGTACTTC
cdr3_aa: CASYLYLYEQYF

v_call: TRBV6-2/TRBV6-3
clone_size: once
j_call: TRBJ1-5
d_call: -
cdr3_nt: TGTGCCAGCAGTTATCTCGGTCATCAGCCCCAGCATTTT
cdr3_aa: CASSYLGHQPQHF

v_call: TRBV6-5
clone_size: -
j_call: TRBJ2-1
d_call: -
cdr3_nt: TGTGCCAGCAATGGCGGAGCCTACAATGAGCAGTTCTTC
cdr3_aa: CASNGGAYNEQFF

v_call: TRBV25-1
clone_size: -
j_call: TRBJ2-3
d_call: TRBD1
cdr3_nt: TGTGCCAGCAGTAAGGGACAGACTCCCACAGATACGCAGTATTTT
cdr3_aa: CASSKGQTPTDTQYF

v_call: TRBV7-8
clone_size: -
j_call: TRBJ1-3
d_call: -
cdr3_nt: TGTGCCAGCAGCTCAGGGGTATCTGGAAACACCATATATTTT
cdr3_aa: CASSSGVSGNTIYF

v_call: TRBV6-2/TRBV6-3
clone_size: once
j_call: TRBJ1-2
d_call: -
cdr3_nt: TGTGCCAGCAGTTACTCCGAGAGATATGGCTACACCTTC
cdr3_aa: CASSYSERYGYTF

v_call: TRBV6-5
clone_size: -
j_call: TRBJ1-2
d_call: -
cdr3_nt: TGTGCCAGCAGCCCGGTGGGGCCTGGCTATGGCTACACCTTC
cdr3_aa: CASSPVGPGYGYTF

v_call: TRBV28
clone_size: once
j_call: TRBJ1-2
d_call: -
cdr3_nt: TGTGCCAGCAGTTGGCCAGTAAGAGGGGGCTACACCTTC
cdr3_aa: CASSWPVRGGYTF

v_call: TRBV4-2
clone_size: -
j_call: TRBJ2-3
d_call: -
cdr3_nt: TGTGCCAGCAGCACTTATTGGCGGGGCACAGATACGCAGTATTTT
cdr3_aa: CASSTYWRGTDTQYF

v_call: TRBV27
clone_size: few
j_call: TRBJ2-1
d_call: TRBD2
cdr3_nt: TGTGCCAGCAGTTTTGCCGGGACTACAAATGAGCAGTTCTTC
cdr3_aa: CASSFAGTTNEQFF

v_call: TRBV4-3
clone_size: -
j_call: TRBJ1-6
d_call: TRBD1
cdr3_nt: TGCGCCAGCAGCCCAAACAGGGGGGTAAATTCACCCCTCCACTTT
cdr3_aa: CASSPNRGVNSPLHF

v_call: TRBV5-6
clone_size: -
j_call: TRBJ2-3
d_call: -
cdr3_nt: TGTGCCAGCAGCTTCGGCAGGGCTGATACGCAGTATTTT
cdr3_aa: CASSFGRADTQYF

v_call: TRBV6-5
clone_size: -
j_call: TRBJ2-2
d_call: -
cdr3_nt: TGTGCCAGCAGGGCGGGACGGTGGAACACCGGGGAGCTGTTTTTT
cdr3_aa: CASRAGRWNTGELFF

v_call: TRBV6-6
clone_size: -
j_call: TRBJ2-1
d_call: TRBD2
cdr3_nt: TGTGCCAGCAGATGGACTAGCTCCAATGAGCAGTTCTTC
cdr3_aa: CASRWTSSNEQFF

v_call: TRBV9
clone_size: -
j_call: TRBJ2-1
d_call: TRBD2
cdr3_nt: TGTGCCAGCAGCGTACCTACTAGCGGGAGGACCAAGGAGCAGTTCTTC
cdr3_aa: CASSVPTSGRTKEQFF

v_call: TRBV10-3
clone_size: -
j_call: TRBJ2-7
d_call: -
cdr3_nt: TGTGCCATCCCACGAATTATACTACCACCGCCACGAATCTACGAGCAGTACTTC
cdr3_aa: CAIPRIILPPPRIYEQYF

v_call: TRBV4-2
clone_size: -
j_call: TRBJ2-1
d_call: TRBD2
cdr3_nt: TGTGCCAGCAGTCCGGGACTAGAGGCTGAGCAGTTCTTC
cdr3_aa: CASSPGLEAEQFF

v_call: TRBV9
clone_size: -
j_call: TRBJ1-2
d_call: -
cdr3_nt: TGTGCCAGCAGCGTAGACCTATCCTATGGCTACACCTTC
cdr3_aa: CASSVDLSYGYTF

v_call: TRBV28
clone_size: few
j_call: TRBJ1-1
d_call: -
cdr3_nt: TGTGCCAGTAGTCTCACGATGACAGCAACTTTCTTT
cdr3_aa: CASSLTMTATFF

v_call: TRBV6-2/TRBV6-3
clone_size: few
j_call: TRBJ1-5
d_call: -
cdr3_nt: TGTGCCAGCAGTTACAGGATCAGGGGTGATCAGCCCCAGCATTTT
cdr3_aa: CASSYRIRGDQPQHF

v_call: TRBV11-2
clone_size: -
j_call: TRBJ2-7
d_call: -
cdr3_nt: TGTGCCAGCAGCCCGGGACTCCAGTACGAGCAGTACTTC
cdr3_aa: CASSPGLQYEQYF

v_call: TRBV5-1
clone_size: -
j_call: TRBJ1-1
d_call: -
cdr3_nt: TGCGCCAGCAGCTTGGTAGGGGAGGGAGCTTTCTTT
cdr3_aa: CASSLVGEGAFF

v_call: TRBV10-3
clone_size: -
j_call: TRBJ2-1
d_call: TRBD1
cdr3_nt: TGTGCCATCAGTGAAAGGGCCCCGGGACAGGGGATTGATGAGCAGTTCTTC
cdr3_aa: CAISERAPGQGIDEQFF

v_call: TRBV18
clone_size: -
j_call: TRBJ1-1
d_call: TRBD1
cdr3_nt: TGTGCCAGCTCAGGCGGACAGGGGGACACTGAAGCTTTCTTT
cdr3_aa: CASSGGQGDTEAFF

v_call: TRBV27
clone_size: -
j_call: TRBJ2-7
d_call: TRBD1
cdr3_nt: TGTGCCAGCAGTTTATGGGGGACAGGGATCTACGAGCAGTACTTC
cdr3_aa: CASSLWGTGIYEQYF

v_call: TRBV27
clone_size: -
j_call: TRBJ2-7
d_call: TRBD1
cdr3_nt: TGTGCCAGCGCCCAACAGGGGTCCTACGAGCAGTACTTC
cdr3_aa: CASAQQGSYEQYF

v_call: TRBV19
clone_size: -
j_call: TRBJ1-1
d_call: -
cdr3_nt: TGTGCCAGTAGCCTAGGGGCAGGGTCTGAAGCTTTCTTT
cdr3_aa: CASSLGAGSEAFF

v_call: TRBV28
clone_size: -
j_call: TRBJ2-7
d_call: TRBD2
cdr3_nt: TGTGCCAGCAGTTTATCCTCTAGCGGGAGGAGTTCCTACGAGCAGTACTTC
cdr3_aa: CASSLSSSGRSSYEQYF

v_call: TRBV18
clone_size: -
j_call: TRBJ1-4
d_call: -
cdr3_nt: TGTGCCAGCTCACGAGACCGGACTTCGGCAACTAATGAAAAACTGTTTTTT
cdr3_aa: CASSRDRTSATNEKLFF

v_call: TRBV19
clone_size: -
j_call: TRBJ2-7
d_call: -
cdr3_nt: TGTGCCAGTAGCGAACAGGTGAGATCCTACGAGCAGTACTTC
cdr3_aa: CASSEQVRSYEQYF

v_call: TRBV11-2
clone_size: -
j_call: TRBJ2-3
d_call: TRBD2
cdr3_nt: TGTGCCAGCAGCTTAACTAGCGGGGGACGCACAGATACGCAGTATTTT
cdr3_aa: CASSLTSGGRTDTQYF

v_call: TRBV7-9
clone_size: -
j_call: TRBJ1-1
d_call: -
cdr3_nt: TGTGCCAGCAGCCCCAGTCCGGGGTCGGGGAGGGTGAACACTGAAGCTTTCTTT
cdr3_aa: CASSPSPGSGRVNTEAFF

v_call: TRBV11-3
clone_size: -
j_call: TRBJ2-5
d_call: -
cdr3_nt: TGTGCCAGCAGCTTAGGGTCAACGGGACAAGAGACCCAGTACTTC
cdr3_aa: CASSLGSTGQETQYF

v_call: TRBV30
clone_size: -
j_call: TRBJ1-1
d_call: -
cdr3_nt: TGTGCCTGGAGAATTTCAGAGAACACTGAAGCTTTCTTT
cdr3_aa: CAWRISENTEAFF

v_call: TRBV25-1
clone_size: -
j_call: TRBJ2-7
d_call: TRBD1
cdr3_nt: TGTGCCAGCCGTGCGGACAGGGCCCCATACGAGCAGTACTTC
cdr3_aa: CASRADRAPYEQYF

v_call: TRBV14
clone_size: -
j_call: TRBJ2-4
d_call: TRBD2
cdr3_nt: TGTGCCAGCAGCCAACTTGGCCTAGCGGGAAACAAAAACATTCAGTACTTC
cdr3_aa: CASSQLGLAGNKNIQYF

v_call: TRBV5-1
clone_size: once
j_call: TRBJ1-2
d_call: TRBD1
cdr3_nt: TGCGCCAGCAGCTCCCAGGGGGCGCTTGGCTACACCTTC
cdr3_aa: CASSSQGALGYTF

v_call: TRBV19
clone_size: -
j_call: TRBJ1-5
d_call: TRBD1
cdr3_nt: TGTGCCAGTAGTACGAAGACAGGGGGGAGTCAGCCCCAGCATTTT
cdr3_aa: CASSTKTGGSQPQHF

v_call: TRBV7-9
clone_size: -
j_call: TRBJ2-7
d_call: TRBD2
cdr3_nt: TGTGCCAGCAGCTTCGGGACTAGCGCGTACGAGCAGTACTTC
cdr3_aa: CASSFGTSAYEQYF

v_call: TRBV30
clone_size: -
j_call: TRBJ1-5
d_call: TRBD1
cdr3_nt: TGTGCCTGGAGTGACCAGGGGGTGGGCAATCAGCCCCAGCATTTT
cdr3_aa: CAWSDQGVGNQPQHF

v_call: TRBV18
clone_size: -
j_call: TRBJ1-1
d_call: -
cdr3_nt: TGTGCCAGCTCACCATACGCTGACGGGGGGAACACTGAAGCTTTCTTT
cdr3_aa: CASSPYADGGNTEAFF

v_call: TRBV28
clone_size: -
j_call: TRBJ1-5
d_call: TRBD1
cdr3_nt: TGTGCCAGCAGCTCATTAACAGGGGATAGCAATCAGCCCCAGCATTTT
cdr3_aa: CASSSLTGDSNQPQHF